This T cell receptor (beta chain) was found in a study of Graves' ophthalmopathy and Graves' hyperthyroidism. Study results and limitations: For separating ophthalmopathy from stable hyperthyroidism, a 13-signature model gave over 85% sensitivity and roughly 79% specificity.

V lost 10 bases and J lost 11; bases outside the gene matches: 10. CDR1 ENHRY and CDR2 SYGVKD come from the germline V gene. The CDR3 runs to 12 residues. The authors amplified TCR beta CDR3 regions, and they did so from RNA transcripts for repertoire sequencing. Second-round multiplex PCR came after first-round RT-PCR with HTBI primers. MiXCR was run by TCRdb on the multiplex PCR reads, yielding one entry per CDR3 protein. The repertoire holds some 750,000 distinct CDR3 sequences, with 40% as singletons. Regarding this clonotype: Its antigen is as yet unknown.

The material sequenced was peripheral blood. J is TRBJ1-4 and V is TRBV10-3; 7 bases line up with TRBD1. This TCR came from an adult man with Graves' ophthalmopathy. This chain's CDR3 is CASSDLRGKLFF. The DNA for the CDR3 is TGTGCCAGCAGCGATCTCAGGGGGAAACTGTTTTTT.